Given below is one T cell receptor beta chain in context. The antigen is undetermined. Germline trimming cut 5 bases from V and 5 bases from J; bases unmatched to any gene: 8. This CDR3 contains 14 residues. Germline V gene lookup returns CDR1 SGHNT and CDR2 YYREEE (reference sequence). The TCR cDNA carried a universal primer site and UMIs from 5'RACE template switching. TCRdb recomputed calls from the 5' RACE reads with MiXCR, one row per CDR3 protein. The sample includes more than 350,000 distinct CDR3 sequences, more than 9% of them seen just once. This record comes from a study of T cells after yellow fever vaccination. As for the study in general: Low-cell-number fractions underwent preparation using SMART-Seq v4 Ultra Low Input. Findings and limits, study-wide: Reappearing after the booster were most of the clones from primary vaccination (roughly 96% CD4, 85% to 90% CD8). FACS-sorted repertoires might harbor abundant contaminating clonotypes from the bulk population.

This sequence joins TRBV5-4 and TRBJ2-7; 9 bases are a match to TRBD1. The source is a man between 18 and 35 years old who received the YFV17D yellow fever vaccine. Sequenced material: PBMCs, taken on the day of the first yellow fever vaccination. DNA for the CDR3: TGTGCCAGCAGTTATACGGGACAGGGTGACGAGCAGTACTTC. This codes for CASSYTGQGDEQYF.